The 2 T cell receptor beta chains reported below all come from one sample, sequenced in a study of graft-versus-host responses after intestinal transplantation. These receptors have no known antigen. Assay used: immunoSEQ multiplex PCR; TCRdb lists only in-frame clones, some missing. Seen here are under 90,000 clones, roughly 89% observed once, and the top ten hold about 4.3%. This sample comprised unstimulated CD8+ T cells sorted from spleen or lymph node cells, obtained before transplant. These TCRs come from a human donor who was the organ donor for an intestinal transplant.

CDR3 sequence (DNA): TGTGCCAGCAGCTCCCGGTACACCGGGGAGCTGTTTTTT. Amino acid sequence: CASSSRYTGELFF. V is TRBV13 and J is TRBJ2-2; D gene uncertain. The CDR3 is made up of 13 amino acids. The V gene lost 4 bases and the J gene lost 3 bases, with 6 bases spanning the gap. CDR1 and CDR2 (germline): PRHDT, FYEKMQ (reference sequence).

This chain links TRBV30 with TRBJ2-1; a weak D match, TRBD2 (5 bases). This CDR3 spans 10 amino acids. In germline, CDR1 is GTSNPN, CDR2 SVGIG (reference sequence). The germline V and J ends were trimmed by 5 bases and 15 bases, with 14 bases remaining between them. This CDR3 is CAWGVLGRFF. The CDR3 DNA is TGTGCCTGGGGGGTCTTAGGGAGGTTCTTC.